Shown below are 29 T cell receptor beta chains from a single sample sequenced in a study of pediatric ulcerative colitis. The assay was immunoSEQ multiplex PCR, and TCRdb's table has in-frame clones only and misses some. The table records about 64,000 clones, 70% to 80% of them present only once. What was sequenced was blood. The receptor source for this set is a boy younger than 18 with moderate ulcerative colitis.

The chain carries TRBV18 and TRBJ1-2; TRBD1 aligns across 9 bases. The germline V gene encodes CDR1 KGHSH and CDR2 LQKENI. This CDR3 is built from 17 residues. Unmatched junction bases numbered 15, after V lost 3 bases and J lost 7 bases. CDR3 loop: CASSPGGTGGPQGGYTF. DNA of the CDR3: TGTGCCAGCTCACCCGGGGGTACAGGGGGCCCGCAGGGTGGCTACACCTTC.

The rearrangement uses TRBV30 and TRBJ1-5; D unclear. In germline, CDR1 is GTSNPN, CDR2 SVGIG (reference sequence). This CDR3 spans 15 amino acids. V dropped 2 bases and J dropped 4 bases, with 15 bases sitting between them. In DNA, the CDR3 is TGTGCCTGGAGTCCGTCACTCGGACTTAATCAGCCCCAGCATTTT. Its protein product is CAWSPSLGLNQPQHF.

This chain links TRBV2 with TRBJ2-3; tentatively, D is TRBD2 (5 bases). The germline CDR1 and CDR2 sequences are SNHLY and FYNNEI. V lost 1 base, J lost 0 bases, and 8 bases lay in between. This CDR3 is 15 amino acids long. CDR3: CASSEGGFSTDTQYF. CDR3 in DNA: TGTGCCAGCAGTGAAGGAGGGTTTAGCACAGATACGCAGTATTTT.

This clone came up a few times. The rearrangement links TRBV5-4 to TRBJ1-3; the match to TRBD1 covers 9 bases. The CDR3 has 15 amino acids. V shed 1 base, J shed 8 bases, and the junction held 7 bases outside the gene matches. Looked up from germline, CDR1 is SGHNT and CDR2 is YYREEE (reference sequence). The CDR3: CASSLNRGPEDTIYF. CDR3 bases: TGTGCCAGCAGCTTGAACAGGGGGCCCGAGGACACCATATATTTT.

V and J are TRBV29-1 and TRBJ2-1; possible D gene TRBD2, 6 bases. Looked up from germline, CDR1 is SQVTM and CDR2 is ANQGSEA. The CDR3 has 19 amino acids. Trimming took off 0 bases at V and 1 base at J, with 22 bases between the two ends. The CDR3 DNA reads as TGCAGCGTTGAAGATCGAAAATTCGGCGGGATCGGGTCCTACAATGAGCAGTTCTTC. Translating it yields CSVEDRKFGGIGSYNEQFF.

The J gene is TRBJ2-1, the V gene TRBV7-9; D is perhaps TRBD2 (5 bases). Germline V gives CDR1 SEHNR, CDR2 FQNEAQ (reference sequence). Trimming shortened V by 5 bases and J by 4 bases, and 15 bases separated the two germline ends. This CDR3 comprises 15 residues. CDR3 loop: CASSDGINDYNEQFF. The CDR3 DNA reads TGTGCCAGCAGCGACGGGATCAACGATTACAATGAGCAGTTCTTC.

This clone occurred a few times. The V gene is TRBV28, the J gene TRBJ1-5; maybe TRBD1 (5 bases). V shed 6 bases and J shed 8 bases, with 23 bases lying between them. The CDR3 extends over 16 amino acids. The V gene's germline CDR1 is MDHEN and CDR2 SYDVKM. The DNA of the CDR3 is TGTGCCAGCAGCGAGTCAAGGGGCTTGGTGCGGGAGCCCCAGCATTTT. It yields the protein CASSESRGLVREPQHF.

The chain recombines TRBV9 with TRBJ1-1; D is uncertain. With 0 bases removed from V and 6 bases from J, the gap between germline ends came to 15 bases. The CDR3 runs 15 residues. Germline CDR1 and CDR2: SGDLS and YYNGEE. CDR3 nucleotide sequence: TGTGCCAGCAGCGTAGAGGGAGGGAGCGACTCTGAAGCTTTCTTT. This gives the protein CASSVEGGSDSEAFF.

The rearrangement joins TRBV11-2 to TRBJ1-1; maybe TRBD1 (5 bases). The germline V and J ends were trimmed by 5 bases and 11 bases, with 15 bases remaining between them. Germline CDR1 SGHAT, CDR2 FQNNGV. There are 12 residues in the CDR3. CDR3: CASSQTSAGAFF. The CDR3, as DNA: TGTGCCAGCAGCCAAACAAGCGCAGGGGCTTTCTTT.

V usage is TRBV7-6 and J usage is TRBJ2-1; no clear D gene. This CDR3 is 13 amino acids long. Trimming shortened V by 1 base and J by 4 bases, and 5 bases separated the two germline ends. CDR1 SGHVS and CDR2 FNYEAQ come from the germline V gene. The CDR3 sequence is CASSLGPYNEQFF. CDR3 nucleotides: TGTGCCAGCAGCTTAGGGCCTTACAATGAGCAGTTCTTC.

The gene calls are TRBV5-6 and TRBJ2-6; no definite D call. The V gene lost 0 bases and the J gene lost 2 bases, with 9 bases spanning the gap. The CDR3 is 16 amino acids. Germline V gene sequence: CDR1 SGHDT, CDR2 YYEEEE. The CDR3 bases are TGTGCCAGCAGCTTGGTTCAGTCGCCTGGGGCCAACGTCCTGACTTTC. Protein sequence: CASSLVQSPGANVLTF.

J is TRBJ1-2 and V is TRBV18, with 7 bases fitting TRBD1. Germline V gives CDR1 KGHSH, CDR2 LQKENI. The CDR3 spans 15 residues. The V segment lost 0 bases and the J segment 5 bases; nucleotides outside the gene matches: 6. The CDR3 bases are TGTGCCAGCTCACCACCAAGGGGGCGTGATTATGGCTACACCTTC. Amino acids: CASSPPRGRDYGYTF.

The V and J genes are TRBV19 and TRBJ1-5; tentatively, D is TRBD1 (5 bases). CDR1 is LNHDA and CDR2 is SQIVND in the germline V gene (reference sequence). Trimming left V 3 bases short and J 6 bases short, with 15 bases between. This CDR3 region has 15 residues. The CDR3 loop is CASSIEGLMGQPQHF. As DNA, the CDR3 is TGTGCCAGTAGTATTGAGGGGTTGATGGGTCAGCCCCAGCATTTT.

V is TRBV19 and J is TRBJ2-3; TRBD1 might be the D (8 bases). CDR3 length equals 16 residues. The V and J ends lost 5 bases and 2 bases respectively, with 17 bases between them. CDR1 and CDR2 from the germline V gene are LNHDA and SQIVND (reference sequence). The CDR3 sequence is CASSDRGGVATDTQYF. CDR3 bases: TGTGCCAGTAGTGACAGGGGAGGGGTGGCCACAGATACGCAGTATTTT.

The CDR3 spells CASSIGQGTYEQYF. CDR3 bases: TGTGCCAGTAGTATAGGCCAGGGGACCTACGAGCAGTACTTC. This chain uses TRBV19 with TRBJ2-7; D is perhaps TRBD1 (6 bases). The CDR3 sequence is 14 residues long. Germline V CDR1 and CDR2: LNHDA, SQIVND (reference sequence). V was pared by 1 base and J by 2 bases, with 9 bases between.

V gene TRBV7-9 combines with J gene TRBJ1-2; TRBD1 matches at 7 bases. CDR1 SEHNR and CDR2 FQNEAQ come from the germline V gene (reference sequence). After removal of 5 bases from V and 14 bases from J, the junction contained 8 bases not matched to a gene. There are 11 residues in the CDR3. CDR3 bases: TGTGCCAGCAGCCTCCAAACAGGGGAAACCTTC. It yields the protein CASSLQTGETF.

The chain carries TRBV11-2 and TRBJ1-5; D gene uncertain. CDR3 length: 15 residues. Germline lookup yields CDR1 SGHAT and CDR2 FQNNGV. Trimming took off 0 bases at V and 8 bases at J, with 14 bases between the two ends. The CDR3 region has the DNA TGTGCCAGCAGCTTAGAGGGAAGTAGGTGGGAGCCCCAGCATTTT. The encoded protein is CASSLEGSRWEPQHF.

The rearrangement links TRBV14 to TRBJ2-2; D uncertain. CDR3 length: 13 residues. The germline V and J ends were trimmed by 6 bases and 6 bases, with 11 bases remaining between them. Germline CDR1 is SGHDN and CDR2 is FVKESK. Here the CDR3 reads CASRRNPAGELFF. The CDR3 DNA is TGTGCCAGCAGGCGTAATCCCGCCGGGGAGCTGTTTTTT.

This chain uses TRBV9 with TRBJ2-1; 13 bases match TRBD2. The V gene end was trimmed by 3 bases and the J gene end by 0 bases; junction bases not matched to a gene: 6. There are 18 residues in the CDR3. Germline CDR1 reads SGDLS; CDR2 reads YYNGEE. The CDR3 nucleotides are TGTGCCAGCAGCGCGGGGACTAGCGGGGAGGGCTCCTACAATGAGCAGTTCTTC. Amino acid sequence: CASSAGTSGEGSYNEQFF.

The rearrangement uses TRBV15 and TRBJ2-7; TRBD1 agrees at 7 bases. This CDR3 is built from 16 residues. CDR1 and CDR2 (germline): LNHNV, YYDKDF (reference sequence). V was pared by 0 bases and J by 2 bases, with 7 bases of the junction left unmatched. CDR3 residues: CATSRDEGAPAYEQYF. The CDR3 bases are TGTGCCACCAGCAGAGATGAGGGGGCCCCTGCCTACGAGCAGTACTTC.

This clone came up a few times. J is TRBJ1-2 and V is TRBV19; D is unclear. Germline-derived CDR1 and CDR2 are LNHDA and SQIVND (reference sequence). V was clipped by 5 bases and J by 5 bases, with 21 bases between them. CDR3 length: 16 residues. CDR3 sequence reads: CASSGQAGARVYGYTF. The DNA for the CDR3 is TGTGCCAGTAGTGGCCAGGCCGGCGCCCGGGTATATGGCTACACCTTC.

The chain employs TRBV25-1 and TRBJ1-1; D remains ambiguous. V was cut by 4 bases and J by 1 base, with 13 bases left in between. CDR1 and CDR2 from the germline V gene are MGHDK and SYGVNS. The CDR3 is made up of 15 amino acids. The CDR3 DNA is TGTGCCAGCAGTGCCCCCGGGGTATCGAACACTGAAGCTTTCTTT. As protein: CASSAPGVSNTEAFF.

The chain joins TRBV29-1 to TRBJ1-2; 7 bases line up with TRBD1. The germline CDR1 and CDR2 sequences are SQVTM and ANQGSEA. Losses at the gene ends were 7 bases for V and 5 bases for J; bases not matched to a gene: 10. This CDR3 spans 13 amino acids. The DNA of the CDR3 is TGCAGCGCTGGACAGGTTGAGGGTTATGGCTACACCTTC. The encoded protein is CSAGQVEGYGYTF. Using reference TRBV29-1 and TRBJ1-2 for the parts outside the CDR3, the full variable domain is SAVISQKPSRDICQRGTSLTIQCQVDSQVTMMFWYRQQPGQSLTLIATANQGSEATYESGFVIDKFPISRPNLTFSTLTVSNMSPEDSSIYLCSAGQVEGYGYTFGSGTRLTVV.

This rearrangement joins TRBV7-3 to TRBJ2-4; D gene unclear. The CDR3 runs 13 residues. The V and J ends lost 2 bases and 0 bases respectively, with 2 bases between them. The germline gives CDR1 SGHTA, CDR2 FQGTGA. The CDR3 nucleotides read TGTGCCAGCAGCTTAGGAGCCAAAAACATTCAGTACTTC. This sequence encodes CASSLGAKNIQYF.

The chain has TRBV18 and TRBJ1-2; TRBD1 matches 7 bases. Germline V gene data show CDR1 as KGHSH and CDR2 as LQKENI. J gave up 2 bases and V 2 bases, and 14 bases lay outside the gene matches. The CDR3 is 18 residues long. CDR3 DNA: TGTGCCAGCTCACCAACTAGTGCAGGGGGTAGTCAAAACTATGGCTACACCTTC. It codes for CASSPTSAGGSQNYGYTF. Using reference TRBV18 and TRBJ1-2 for the parts outside the CDR3, the full variable domain is NAGVMQNPRHLVRRRGQEARLRCSPMKGHSHVYWYRQLPEEGLKFMVYLQKENIIDESGMPKERFSAEFPKEGPSILRIQQVVRGDSAAYFCASSPTSAGGSQNYGYTFGSGTRLTVV.

The V gene is TRBV4-1, the J gene TRBJ2-1; D is possibly TRBD2 (8 bases). V was cut by 3 bases and J by 6 bases, with 21 bases left in between. Germline values: CDR1 MGHRA, CDR2 YSYEKL. The CDR3 has 17 amino acids. The CDR3 sequence is CASSQRLTSEGANEQFF. CDR3 nucleotides: TGCGCCAGCAGCCAGCGCTTGACTAGCGAGGGGGCCAATGAGCAGTTCTTC.

V is TRBV12-2 and J is TRBJ1-2. TRBV12-2 is assigned pseudogene status. The CDR3 runs 9 residues. CDR3 residues: CGGKYGYTF. CDR3 sequence (DNA): TGTGGAGGGAAGTATGGCTACACCTTC.

This chain links TRBV27 with TRBJ2-7; D is perhaps TRBD2 (6 bases). Trimming took off 6 bases at V and 1 base at J, with 19 bases between the two ends. The CDR3 is made up of 16 amino acids. Per germline, CDR1 MNHEY and CDR2 SMNVEV (reference sequence). The CDR3 loop reads CASRGGGAVSSYEQYF. CDR3 coding DNA: TGTGCCAGCAGGGGAGGTGGGGCAGTGTCTTCCTACGAGCAGTACTTC.

The V gene is TRBV6-5, the J gene TRBJ2-5; no definite D call. There are 14 residues in the CDR3. The V and J ends lost 2 bases and 0 bases respectively, with 7 bases between them. Germline V gives CDR1 MNHEY, CDR2 SVGAGI. CDR3 loop: CASSYGRDQETQYF. The CDR3 DNA sequence: TGTGCCAGCAGTTACGGGCGCGACCAAGAGACCCAGTACTTC.